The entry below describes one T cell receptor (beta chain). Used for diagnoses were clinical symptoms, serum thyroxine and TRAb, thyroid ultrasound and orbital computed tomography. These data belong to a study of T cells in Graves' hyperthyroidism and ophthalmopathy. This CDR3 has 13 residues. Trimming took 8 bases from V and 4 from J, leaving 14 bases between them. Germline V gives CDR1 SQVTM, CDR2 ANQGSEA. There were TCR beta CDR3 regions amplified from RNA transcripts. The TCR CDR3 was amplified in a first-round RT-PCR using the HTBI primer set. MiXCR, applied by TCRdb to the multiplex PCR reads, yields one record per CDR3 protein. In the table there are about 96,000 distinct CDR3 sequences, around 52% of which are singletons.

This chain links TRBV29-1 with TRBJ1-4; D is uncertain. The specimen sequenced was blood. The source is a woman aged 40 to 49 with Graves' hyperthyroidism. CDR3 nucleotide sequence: TGCAGCATAAAGATGGGGTATAATGAAAAACTGTTTTTT. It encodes CSIKMGYNEKLFF.